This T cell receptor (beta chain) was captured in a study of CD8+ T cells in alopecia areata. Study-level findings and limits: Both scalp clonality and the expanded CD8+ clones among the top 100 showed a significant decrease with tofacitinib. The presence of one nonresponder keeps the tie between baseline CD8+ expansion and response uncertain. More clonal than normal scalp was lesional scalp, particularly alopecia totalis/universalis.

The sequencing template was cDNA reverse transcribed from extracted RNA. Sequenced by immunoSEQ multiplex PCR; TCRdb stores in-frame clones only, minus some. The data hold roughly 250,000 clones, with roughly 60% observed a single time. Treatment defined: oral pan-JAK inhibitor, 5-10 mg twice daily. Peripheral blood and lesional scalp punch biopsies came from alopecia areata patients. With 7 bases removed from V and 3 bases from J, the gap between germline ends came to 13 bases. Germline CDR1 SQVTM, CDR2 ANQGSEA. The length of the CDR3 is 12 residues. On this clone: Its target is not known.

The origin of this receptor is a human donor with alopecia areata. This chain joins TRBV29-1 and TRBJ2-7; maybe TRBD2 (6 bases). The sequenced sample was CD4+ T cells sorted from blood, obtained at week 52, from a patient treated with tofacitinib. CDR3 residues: CSARRGGYEQYF. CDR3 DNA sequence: TGCAGCGCCCGACGGGGAGGCTACGAGCAGTACTTC.